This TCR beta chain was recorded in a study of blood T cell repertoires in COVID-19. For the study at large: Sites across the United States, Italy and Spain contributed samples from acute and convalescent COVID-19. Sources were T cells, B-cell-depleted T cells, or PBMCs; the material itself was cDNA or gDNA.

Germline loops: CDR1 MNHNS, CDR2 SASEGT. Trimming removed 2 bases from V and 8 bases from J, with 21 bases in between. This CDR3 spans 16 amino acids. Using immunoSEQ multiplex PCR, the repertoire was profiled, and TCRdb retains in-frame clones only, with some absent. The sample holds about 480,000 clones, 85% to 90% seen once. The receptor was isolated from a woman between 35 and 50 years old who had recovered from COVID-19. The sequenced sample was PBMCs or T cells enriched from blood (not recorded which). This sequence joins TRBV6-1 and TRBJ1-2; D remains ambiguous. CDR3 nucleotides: TGTGCCAGCAGTGAAAGTTTCCGCACAACCACTATAGGCTACACCTTC. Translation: CASSESFRTTTIGYTF.